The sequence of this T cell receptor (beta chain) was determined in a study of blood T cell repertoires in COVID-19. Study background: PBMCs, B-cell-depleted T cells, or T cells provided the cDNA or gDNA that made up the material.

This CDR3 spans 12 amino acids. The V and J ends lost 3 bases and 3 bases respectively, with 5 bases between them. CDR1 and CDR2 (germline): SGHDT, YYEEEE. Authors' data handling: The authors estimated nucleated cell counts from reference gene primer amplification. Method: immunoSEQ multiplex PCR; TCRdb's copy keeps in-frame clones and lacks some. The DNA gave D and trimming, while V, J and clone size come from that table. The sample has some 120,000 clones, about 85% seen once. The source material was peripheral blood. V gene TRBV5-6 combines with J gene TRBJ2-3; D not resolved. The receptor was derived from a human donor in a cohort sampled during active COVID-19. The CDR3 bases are TGTGCCAGCAGCTCCGAGACAGATACGCAGTATTTT. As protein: CASSSETDTQYF.